This T cell receptor beta chain was sequenced during a study of shared clonotypes between healthy human individuals. About the study: Used for every donor were three CD4 naive, three CD4 memory, two CD8 naive and one CD8 memory plate. Study-level results: With a handful of donors compared, approximately 5% of naive CD4 clonotypes were shared.

Measured with immunoSEQ multiplex PCR; TCRdb has only the in-frame clones, and not every one. The table records some 2.1 million clones, just under 95% of them present only once. Comment on this clone: Its specificity is not known.

CD45RO-negative CD8 cells positively selected for CCR7 made up the naive population, which excluded terminally differentiated effector memory CD45RA+ cells. Every donor, a Caucasian adult, lived in Nashville, Tennessee. V was pared by 0 bases and J by 3 bases, with 12 bases between. In germline, CDR1 is MGHRA, CDR2 YSYEKL. The CDR3 contains 16 residues. Sequencing used naive CD8+ T cells from PBMCs. This TCR was recovered from a young man in good health. Some clones in this sample may be carry-over from other donors' samples. The J gene is TRBJ1-3, the V gene TRBV4-1; D ambiguous. The CDR3 is CASSQDPRFSGNTIYF. The CDR3 DNA follows: TGCGCCAGCAGCCAAGATCCTAGGTTTAGTGGAAACACCATATATTTT.